This entry concerns a single T cell receptor beta chain. No antigen is known for it. This specimen comes from a study of post-analysis software for immune sequencing data. Unique molecular identifiers were built into the TCR beta cDNA libraries. The authors obtained approximately 540,000 cDNA molecules from around 0.96 to 9.9 million T cells. MiXCR, applied by TCRdb to the PCR reads, yields one record per CDR3 protein. The repertoire has some 240,000 distinct CDR3 sequences, 35% to 45% of them found once; the top ten carry around 4.8%. The CDR3 runs 15 residues. V gave up 0 bases and J gave up 7 bases; unmatched junction bases: 2. CDR1 and CDR2 (germline): LNHNV, YYDKDF (reference sequence). Regarding the study as a whole: Samples prepared in the same batch strongly co-clustered by F measure. Controls showed lower frequencies than patients for five or six TRBV segments, and TRBV5-6, TRBV5-1 and TRBV20-1 were among these. A significant reduction in normalized Chao1 diversity was observed in multiple sclerosis patients versus controls.

What was sequenced was blood. This rearrangement joins TRBV15 to TRBJ1-6; the match to TRBD1 covers 8 bases. The sequence derives from a girl aged 10 to 17 with multiple sclerosis. Here the CDR3 reads CATSRDRGLNSPLHF. Here the CDR3 DNA reads TGTGCCACCAGCAGAGACAGGGGGCTCAATTCACCCCTCCACTTT.